The 21 T cell receptor beta chains below all came from one sample that was sequenced in a study of post-analysis software for immune sequencing data (dated by TCRdb to 2013 to 2016). The library came from PCR. For sequencing, an Illumina HiSeq 2500 was employed. To reduce PCR and sequencing biases, unique molecular identifiers were incorporated into the TCR beta cDNA libraries. TCRdb reanalyzed the raw reads on its own, using fastp at Q25 for trimming and MiXCR for clone calling, and kept in-frame beta chains. Each CDR3 protein gets just one entry, which takes the most common genes and DNA from the rows behind it. The sample contains approximately 260,000 distinct CDR3 sequences, less than 40% of them found a single time. 4% to 6% of the sample is taken by the ten largest. General findings and caveats noted by the study authors: Significantly higher frequencies in patients than in controls were found for about five TRBV segments, including TRBV5-6, TRBV5-1 and TRBV20-1.

No cognate antigen is known for these TCRs. The sample was blood. The receptors were sampled from a girl aged 10-17 years with multiple sclerosis.

The V call is TRBV29-1, the J call TRBJ2-3, with 13 positions matching TRBD2. The trim removed 8 bases at V and 4 bases at J, leaving 6 bases unmatched. Per germline, CDR1 SQVTM and CDR2 ANQGSEA. This CDR3 has 14 residues. CDR3 in DNA: TGCAGCTCACTAGCGGGAGGGCCCCCAGATACGCAGTATTTT. Amino acid sequence: CSSLAGGPPDTQYF.

As concerns this clonotype: This could be a read error, since a much larger clone is one nucleotide away. This chain links TRBV5-1 with TRBJ2-5, with D possibly called TRBD1 or TRBD2 (5 bases each). The CDR3 runs to 14 residues. CDR1 SGHRS and CDR2 YFSETQ come from the germline V gene. CDR3: CASSQNAGSETRYF. CDR3 nucleotides: TGCGCCAGCAGCCAGAACGCAGGGAGTGAGACCCGGTACTTC.

The chain has TRBV6-6 and TRBJ1-2; no clear D. CDR3 length: 15 residues. V gave up 1 base and J gave up 2 bases, with 11 bases separating them. The germline V gene encodes CDR1 MNHNY and CDR2 SVGAGI (reference sequence). CDR3 nucleotide sequence: TGTGCCAGCAGTTACTTATCCTCCAGAAACTATGGCTACACCTTC. Protein: CASSYLSSRNYGYTF.

This clonotype occurred once. V usage is TRBV4-2 and J usage is TRBJ2-7; 8 nucleotides align to TRBD1. Germline CDR1 and CDR2: LGHNA and YNFKEQ. The CDR3 covers 16 residues. V dropped 3 bases and J dropped 0; count of bases not matched to a gene: 7. CDR3 in amino acids: CASSQNRDRISYEQYF. Here the CDR3 DNA reads TGTGCCAGCAGCCAGAACCGGGACAGGATCTCCTACGAGCAGTACTTC.

The chain joins TRBV7-2 to TRBJ2-4; 8 bases align to TRBD1. Matching the DNA end better, TRBJ2-7 makes the J call doubtful. Germline CDR1 and CDR2: SGHTA and FQGNSA. This CDR3 contains 16 residues. In nucleotides, the CDR3 is TGTGCCAGCAGCCCCTGGGCGGGAACAGGGGGCTACGAGCAGTACTTC. It encodes CASSPWAGTGGYEQYF.

Comments on this clonotype: Possible read error: a much larger clone is one base away. This sequence joins TRBV4-1 and TRBJ1-1, with 7 nucleotides matching TRBD1. The CDR3 extends over 15 amino acids. The V gene's germline CDR1 is MGHRA and CDR2 YSYEKL. Losses at the gene ends were 3 bases for V and 5 bases for J; bases not matched to a gene: 9. The CDR3 spells CASSQEVQGRTEAFF. In nucleotides, the CDR3 is TGCGCCAGCAGCCAGGAAGTACAGGGGAGGACTGAAGCTTTCTTT.

This clonotype has more than one count but fewer than ten. This chain links TRBV29-1 with TRBJ2-7; 8 bases map to TRBD1. This CDR3 region has 13 residues. Germline CDR1 is SQVTM and CDR2 is ANQGSEA. V trimming: 3 bases; J trimming: 4 bases; junction bases outside the gene matches: 5. The CDR3 coding sequence is TGCAGCGTTGAGGGGCAGGGGGCTTACGAGCAGTACTTC. Its protein product is CSVEGQGAYEQYF.

This clonotype appeared many times. The chain carries TRBV2 and TRBJ2-7; D remains unclear. Germline assignment: CDR1 SNHLY and CDR2 FYNNEI. V dropped 7 bases and J dropped 4 bases, with 8 bases sitting between them. The CDR3 has 11 amino acids. CDR3 nucleotide sequence: TGTGCCAGCATCGTACTATACGAGCAGTACTTC. Translated: CASIVLYEQYF.

This clonotype was detected many times. The chain has TRBV20-1 and TRBJ1-2, with TRBD1 matching over 9 bases. The germline CDR1 and CDR2 sequences are DFQATT and SNEGSKA (reference sequence). CDR3 length: 12 residues. Germline trimming cut 6 bases from V and 11 bases from J; bases unmatched to any gene: 10. The CDR3 loop reads CSAKEDRGGYTF. CDR3 sequence (DNA): TGCAGTGCGAAAGAAGACAGGGGGGGGTACACCTTC.

This clonotype has a count of ten or more. The genes are TRBV12-3 or TRBV12-4 and TRBJ1-5; D is undetermined. The CDR3 totals 14 residues. Trimming pared 7 bases from V and 1 base from J, leaving 11 bases between. The CDR3 is CASMVDISNQPQHF. The CDR3 region has the DNA TGTGCCAGCATGGTGGATATAAGCAATCAGCCCCAGCATTTT.

V gene TRBV29-1 combines with J gene TRBJ2-5; D possibly uses TRBD1 or TRBD2 (5 bases each). Germline V gene data show CDR1 as SQVTM and CDR2 as ANQGSEA. The CDR3 length is 12 residues. In DNA, the CDR3 is TGCAGAGTCACAGACGGGGCAGGGACCCAGTACTTC. This encodes CRVTDGAGTQYF.

A few counts support this clonotype. A read error may explain this, as a much larger clone is one base away. V and J are TRBV10-2 and TRBJ2-1; 10 positions match TRBD2. The assigned J gene may be wrong: the sequence end matches TRBJ2-7 better. The CDR3 loop spans 16 amino acids. Germline V gene sequence: CDR1 WSHSY, CDR2 SAAADI. The CDR3 DNA reads TGCGCCAGCAGTGTTAGGCTAGCGGGGGCCAACAATGAGCAGTACTTC. Encoded protein: CASSVRLAGANNEQYF.

Only one count was recorded for this clonotype. The V gene is TRBV7-9, the J gene TRBJ2-1; 12 nucleotides line up with TRBD2. The CDR3 sequence is 17 residues long. Germline V gene sequence: CDR1 SEHNR, CDR2 FQNEAQ (reference sequence). After removal of 3 bases from V and 6 bases from J, the junction contained 9 bases not matched to a gene. The CDR3 region is CASSLSPSGGVCNEQFF. In DNA, the CDR3 is TGTGCCAGCAGCTTGTCACCTAGCGGGGGGGTCTGCAATGAGCAGTTCTTC.

This chain links TRBV10-3 with TRBJ1-1; 11 bases map to TRBD1. The CDR3 loop spans 16 amino acids. V gave up 6 bases and J gave up 4 bases; unmatched junction bases: 10. The germline V gene encodes CDR1 ENHRY and CDR2 SYGVKD. CDR3 sequence: CAIRRTGGDVGTEAFF. DNA of the CDR3: TGTGCCATCAGACGGACAGGGGGCGACGTAGGCACTGAAGCTTTCTTT.

This clonotype has only a few counts. V and J are TRBV7-2 and TRBJ2-1; either TRBD1 or TRBD2 may fit D (5 bases each). CDR3 length: 14 residues. Germline V gives CDR1 SGHTA, CDR2 FQGNSA. V lost 3 bases, J lost 5 bases, and 11 bases lay in between. CDR3 sequence: CASSFGTSNNEQFF. In nucleotides, the CDR3 is TGTGCCAGCAGCTTTGGGACGTCGAACAATGAGCAGTTCTTC.

This clonotype was detected ten times or more. The rearrangement uses TRBV6-4 and TRBJ2-7, with D unresolved. Germline V lookup: CDR1 MRHNA, CDR2 SNTAGT. The CDR3 has 15 amino acids. Trimming took off 3 bases at V and 2 bases at J, with 14 bases between the two ends. CDR3 amino acids: CASSDHWIAAYEQYF. As DNA, the CDR3 is TGTGCCAGCAGTGATCATTGGATCGCCGCCTACGAGCAGTACTTC.

This clonotype was detected many times. The V call is TRBV3-1, the J call TRBJ2-5; TRBD2 agrees at 8 bases. The germline V gene encodes CDR1 LGHDT and CDR2 YNNKEL (reference sequence). CDR3 length: 16 amino acids. The V and J ends lost 4 bases and 6 bases, in that order; junction bases with no gene match: 13. Here the CDR3 reads CASSPTWAGGRQTQYF. The CDR3 nucleotides are TGTGCCAGCAGCCCTACTTGGGCGGGGGGACGACAGACCCAGTACTTC.

This rearrangement joins TRBV12-3 or TRBV12-4 to TRBJ1-1; 11 bases line up with TRBD1. After removal of 6 bases from V and 2 bases from J, the junction contained 8 bases not matched to a gene. CDR3 length equals 16 residues. CDR3 DNA sequence: TGTGCCAGCAGCTGGGGACAGGGGGGCAGAAACACTGAAGCTTTCTTT. This encodes CASSWGQGGRNTEAFF.

This clonotype was counted a few times. A junction end diverges from the germline sequence, so it may reflect a read error. The chain carries TRBV4-1 and TRBJ1-4; 9 nucleotides align to TRBD1. The CDR3 runs 16 residues. Looked up from germline, CDR1 is MGHRA and CDR2 is YSYEKL. CDR3 residues: CTSSPRQGEANEKLFF. The DNA for the CDR3 is TGCACCAGCAGCCCCCGACAGGGGGAGGCTAATGAAAAACTGTTTTTT.

The chain carries TRBV10-3 and TRBJ2-1; 7 positions match TRBD2. In germline, CDR1 is ENHRY, CDR2 SYGVKD. The length of the CDR3 is 14 residues. V shed 8 bases, J shed 5 bases, and the junction held 9 bases outside the gene matches. CDR3 coding DNA: TGTGCCATCTCCTCTCTAGCGGAAAACAATGAGCAGTTCTTC. Encoded protein: CAISSLAENNEQFF.

The V call is TRBV5-1, the J call TRBJ2-3; 9 nucleotides line up with TRBD2. V lost 0 bases, J lost 2 bases, and 10 bases stayed unmatched. This CDR3 contains 18 residues. Germline V gives CDR1 SGHRS, CDR2 YFSETQ. The CDR3 nucleotides read TGCGCCAGCAGCTTGGAGGGGAGCGGGAGGTACGACACAGATACGCAGTATTTT. Its translation: CASSLEGSGRYDTDTQYF.